The clone carrying this T cell receptor beta chain is a singleton in its sample. Method: immunoSEQ multiplex PCR; TCRdb's copy keeps in-frame clones and lacks some. The repertoire holds around 38,000 clones, with 77% as singletons. This CDR3 has 13 amino acids. V was pared by 6 bases and J by 1 base, with 8 bases between. The germline V gene encodes CDR1 LNHDA and CDR2 SQIVND (reference sequence). The data were taken from a study of preoperative IRX-2 immunotherapy in early breast cancer. Treatment meaning: preoperative locoregional IRX-2 cytokine immunotherapy. Samples came from a phase Ib trial of preoperative locoregional IRX-2 cytokine immunotherapy.

Sample: tumor tissue, taken after IRX-2 immunotherapy. The clonotype originates from a human donor with breast cancer. V is TRBV19 and J is TRBJ2-3, with a weak D call TRBD1 (6 bases). CDR3 loop: CASSAGGTDTQYF. The DNA of the CDR3 is TGTGCCAGTAGCGCAGGGGGCACAGATACGCAGTATTTT.